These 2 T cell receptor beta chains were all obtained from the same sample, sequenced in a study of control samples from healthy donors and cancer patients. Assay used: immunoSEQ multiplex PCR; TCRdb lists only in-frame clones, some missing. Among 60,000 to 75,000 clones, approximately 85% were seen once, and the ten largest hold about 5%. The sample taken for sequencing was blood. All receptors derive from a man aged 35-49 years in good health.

DNA of the CDR3: TGTGCCAGCAGTTACAATCTCCCCGGCACTGAAGCTTTCTTT. Translation: CASSYNLPGTEAFF. The gene calls are TRBV6-5 and TRBJ1-1; no reliable D call. Between the trimmed V and J ends, which lost 2 bases and 4 bases, there was a span of 11 bases. Looked up from germline, CDR1 is MNHEY and CDR2 is SVGAGI. This CDR3 spans 14 amino acids.

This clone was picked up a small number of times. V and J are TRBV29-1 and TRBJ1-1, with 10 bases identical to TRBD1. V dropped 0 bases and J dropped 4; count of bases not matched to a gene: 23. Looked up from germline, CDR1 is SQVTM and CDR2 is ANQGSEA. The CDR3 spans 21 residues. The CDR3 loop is CSVEDLNPNRGTGALGTEAFF. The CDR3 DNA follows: TGCAGCGTTGAAGATCTCAACCCAAACCGCGGGACAGGGGCGTTGGGCACTGAAGCTTTCTTT.